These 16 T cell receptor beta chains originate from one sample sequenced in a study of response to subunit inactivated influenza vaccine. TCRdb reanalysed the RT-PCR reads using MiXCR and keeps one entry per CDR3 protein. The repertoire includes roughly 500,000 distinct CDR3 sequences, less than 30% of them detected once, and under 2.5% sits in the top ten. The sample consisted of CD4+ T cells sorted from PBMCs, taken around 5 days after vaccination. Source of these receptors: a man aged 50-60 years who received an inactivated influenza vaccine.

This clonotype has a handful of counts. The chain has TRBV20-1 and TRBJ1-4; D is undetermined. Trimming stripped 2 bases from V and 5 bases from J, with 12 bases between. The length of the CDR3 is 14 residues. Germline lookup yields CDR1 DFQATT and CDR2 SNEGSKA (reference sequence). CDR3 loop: CSARNEGQNEKLFF. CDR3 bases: TGCAGTGCTAGAAACGAGGGCCAGAATGAAAAACTGTTTTTT.

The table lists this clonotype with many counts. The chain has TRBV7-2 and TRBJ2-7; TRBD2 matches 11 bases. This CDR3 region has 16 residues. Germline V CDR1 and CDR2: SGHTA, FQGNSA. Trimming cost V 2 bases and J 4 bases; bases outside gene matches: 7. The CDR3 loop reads CASSLPGTSGTYEQYF. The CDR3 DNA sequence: TGTGCCAGCAGCTTACCCGGGACTAGCGGCACTTACGAGCAGTACTTC.

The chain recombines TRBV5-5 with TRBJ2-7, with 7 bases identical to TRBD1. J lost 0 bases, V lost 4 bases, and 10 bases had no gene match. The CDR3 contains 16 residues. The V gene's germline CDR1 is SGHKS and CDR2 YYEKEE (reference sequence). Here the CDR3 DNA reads TGTGCCAGCAGCCCGGTACAGGGGCGACTCTCCTACGAGCAGTACTTC. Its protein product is CASSPVQGRLSYEQYF.

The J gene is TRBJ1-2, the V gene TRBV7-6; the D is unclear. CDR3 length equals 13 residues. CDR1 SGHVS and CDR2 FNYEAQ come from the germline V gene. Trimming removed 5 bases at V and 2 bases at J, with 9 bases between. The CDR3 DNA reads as TGTGCCAGCAGCGCCGAACAGAACTATGGCTACACCTTC. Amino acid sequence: CASSAEQNYGYTF. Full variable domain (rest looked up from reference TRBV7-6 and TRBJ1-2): GAGVSQSPRYKVTKRGQDVALRCDPISGHVSLYWYRQALGQGPEFLTYFNYEAQQDKSGLPNDRFSAERPEGSISTLTIQRTEQRDSAMYRCASSAEQNYGYTFGSGTRLTVV.

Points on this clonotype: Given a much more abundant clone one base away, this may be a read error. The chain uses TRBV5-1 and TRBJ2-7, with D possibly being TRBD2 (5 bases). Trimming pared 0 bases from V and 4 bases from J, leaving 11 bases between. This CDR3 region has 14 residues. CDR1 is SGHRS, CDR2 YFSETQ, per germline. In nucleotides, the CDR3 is TGCGCCAGCAGCTTGGAACAACGGGGTTACGAGCAGTACTTC. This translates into CASSLEQRGYEQYF.

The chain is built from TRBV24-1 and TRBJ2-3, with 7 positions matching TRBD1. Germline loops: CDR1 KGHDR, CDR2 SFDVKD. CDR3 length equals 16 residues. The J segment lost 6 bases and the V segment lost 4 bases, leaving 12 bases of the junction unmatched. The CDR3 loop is CATSDPTGRGADTQYF. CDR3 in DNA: TGTGCCACCAGTGACCCGACAGGGCGAGGTGCTGATACGCAGTATTTT.

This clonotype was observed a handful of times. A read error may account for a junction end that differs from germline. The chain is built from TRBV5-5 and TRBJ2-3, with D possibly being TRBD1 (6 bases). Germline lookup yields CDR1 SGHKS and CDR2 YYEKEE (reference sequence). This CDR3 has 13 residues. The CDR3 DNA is TGTGCCAGCAGCTCCCGTCCGAAGGACAGCTTGGATTTT. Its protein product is CASSSRPKDSLDF.

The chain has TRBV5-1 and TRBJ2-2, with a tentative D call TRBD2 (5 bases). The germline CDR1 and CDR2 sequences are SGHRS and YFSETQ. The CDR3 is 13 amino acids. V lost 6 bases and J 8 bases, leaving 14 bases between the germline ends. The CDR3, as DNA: TGCGCCAGCAAGGTTAGCGTTCCAGGGGAGCTGTTTTTT. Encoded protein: CASKVSVPGELFF. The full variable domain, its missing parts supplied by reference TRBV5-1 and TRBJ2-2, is KAGVTQTPRYLIKTRGQQVTLSCSPISGHRSVSWYQQTPGQGLQFLFEYFSETQRNKGNFPGRFSGRQFSNSRSEMNVSTLELGDSALYLCASKVSVPGELFFGEGSRLTVL.

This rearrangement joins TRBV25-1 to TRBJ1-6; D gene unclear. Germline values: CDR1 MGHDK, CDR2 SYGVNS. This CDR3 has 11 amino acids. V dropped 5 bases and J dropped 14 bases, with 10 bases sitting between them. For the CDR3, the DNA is TGTGCCAGCAGTACCCCGGGGTCCCTCCACTTT. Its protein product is CASSTPGSLHF. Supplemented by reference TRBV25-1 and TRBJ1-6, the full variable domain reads EADIYQTPRYLVIGTGKKITLECSQTMGHDKMYWYQQDPGMELHLIHYSYGVNSTEKGDLSSESTVSRIRTEHFPLTLESARPSHTSQYLCASSTPGSLHFGNGTRLTVT.

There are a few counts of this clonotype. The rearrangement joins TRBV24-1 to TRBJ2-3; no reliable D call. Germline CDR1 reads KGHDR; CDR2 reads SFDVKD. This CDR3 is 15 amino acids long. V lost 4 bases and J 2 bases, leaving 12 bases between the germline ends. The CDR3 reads CATSDPARLTDTQYF. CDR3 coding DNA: TGTGCCACCAGTGACCCCGCTCGGCTCACAGATACGCAGTATTTT.

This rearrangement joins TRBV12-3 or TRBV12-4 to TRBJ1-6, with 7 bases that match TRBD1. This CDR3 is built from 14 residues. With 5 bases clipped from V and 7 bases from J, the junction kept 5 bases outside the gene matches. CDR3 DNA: TGTGCCAGCAGTGGGACAGCACTAAATTCACCCCTCCACTTT. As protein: CASSGTALNSPLHF.

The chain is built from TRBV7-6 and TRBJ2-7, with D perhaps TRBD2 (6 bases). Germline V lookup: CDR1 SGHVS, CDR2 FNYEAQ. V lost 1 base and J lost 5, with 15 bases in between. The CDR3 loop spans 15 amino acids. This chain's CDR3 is CASSLEGSWRDEQYF. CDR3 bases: TGTGCCAGCAGCTTAGAGGGATCCTGGAGGGACGAGCAGTACTTC.

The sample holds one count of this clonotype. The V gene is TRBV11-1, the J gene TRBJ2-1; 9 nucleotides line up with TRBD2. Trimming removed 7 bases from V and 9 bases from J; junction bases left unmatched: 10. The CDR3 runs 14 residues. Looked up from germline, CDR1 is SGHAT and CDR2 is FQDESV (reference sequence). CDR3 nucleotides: TGTGCCAGCACCTCCGGGACTAGCTATCTTGAGCAGTTCTTC. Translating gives CASTSGTSYLEQFF.

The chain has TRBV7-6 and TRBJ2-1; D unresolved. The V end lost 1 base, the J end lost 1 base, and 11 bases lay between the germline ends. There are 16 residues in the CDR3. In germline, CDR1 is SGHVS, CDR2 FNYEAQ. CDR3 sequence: CASSLESDGSYNEQFF. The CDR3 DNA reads TGTGCCAGCAGCTTAGAGAGCGACGGATCCTACAATGAGCAGTTCTTC.

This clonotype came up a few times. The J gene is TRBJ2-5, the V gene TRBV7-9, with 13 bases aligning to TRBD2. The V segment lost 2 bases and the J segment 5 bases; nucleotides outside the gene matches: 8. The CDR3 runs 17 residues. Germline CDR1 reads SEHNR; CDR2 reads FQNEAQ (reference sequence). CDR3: CASSLSWTSGSSETQYF. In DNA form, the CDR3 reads TGTGCCAGCAGCTTATCGTGGACTAGCGGGAGTTCGGAGACCCAGTACTTC.

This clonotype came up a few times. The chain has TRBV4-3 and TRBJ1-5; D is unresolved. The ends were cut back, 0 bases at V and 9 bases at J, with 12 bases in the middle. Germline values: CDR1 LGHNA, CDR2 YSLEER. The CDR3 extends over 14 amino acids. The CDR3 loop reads CASSQEQTLWPQHF. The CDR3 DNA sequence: TGCGCCAGCAGCCAAGAACAGACCCTTTGGCCCCAGCATTTT.